This is a list of T cell receptor beta chains from one sample in a study of blood T cell repertoires in COVID-19. Measured with immunoSEQ multiplex PCR; TCRdb has only the in-frame clones, and not every one. The sample yields about 430,000 clones, around nine tenths seen once. The sequenced sample consisted of PBMCs or T cells enriched from blood (not recorded which). These receptors were obtained from a woman in her late teens or twenties who had been exposed to COVID-19. Each CDR3 is given with its conserved first and last residue.

TRBJ2-7 TRBV9 CASSGALTYEQYF
TRBJ1-2 TRBV28 CASSSSRRGGYTF
TRBJ1-4 TRBV7-8 CASSLVSEKLFF
TRBJ2-1 TRBV19 CASSRGGDAYNEQFF
TRBJ1-1 TRBV7-9 CASSPQREAFF
TRBJ1-1 TRBV28 CASSLDPGLVNTEAFF
TRBJ1-1 TRBV27 CASSLTLGPTEAFF
TRBJ2-1 TRBV5-5 CASSLSGQGYNEQFF
TRBJ2-3 TRBV5-1 CASSTERGDTQYF
TRBJ1-1 TRBV5-4 CASSPDGVRTEAFF
TRBJ2-3 TRBV5-4 CASSSLAGGLVGDTQYF
TRBJ2-1 TRBV27 CASSLSSGRFGGQFF
TRBJ1-2 TRBV28 CASSFRTRGPYGYTF
TRBJ2-1 TRBV19 CASSIGSGGPISDEQFF
TRBJ2-5 TRBV3-1/TRBV3-2 CASSPREGETQYF
TRBJ1-3 TRBV5-4 CASSPGTPSGNTIYF
TRBJ1-4 TRBV6-5 CASRGTGVNEKLFF
TRBJ2-5 TRBV28 CASSGTGQETQYF
TRBJ1-5 TRBV9 CASSAGTGTNQPQHF
TRBJ2-1 TRBV6-5 CASQLRRVGDNEQFF
TRBJ2-7 TRBV7-6 CASSPQESYEQYF
TRBJ1-2 TRBV19 CASSTDRENGYTF
TRBJ2-7 TRBV19 CASSMGTGDPYEQYF
TRBJ1-3 TRBV6-5 CASSYSREFGGNTIYF
TRBJ1-5 TRBV30 CAWMGQGQNQPQHF
TRBJ1-3 TRBV9 CASSPTPQSILGNTIYF
TRBJ2-7 TRBV15 CATSRDPGQGIQYF
TRBJ1-4 TRBV12-3/TRBV12-4 CASSLSRGEKLFF
TRBJ2-2 TRBV4-1 CASSQGRTTTGELFF
TRBJ1-2 TRBV3-1/TRBV3-2 CASSRQGNYGYTF
TRBJ2-5 TRBV2 CASSVHRVSETQYF
TRBJ1-4 TRBV18 CASSLQAGEKLFF
TRBJ1-3 TRBV9 CASSVTGISGNTIYF
TRBJ2-4 TRBV19 CAASGAGQNIQYF
TRBJ1-2 TRBV7-2 CASRPPGEQYGYTF
TRBJ2-5 TRBV14 CASSHYQETQYF
TRBJ1-5 TRBV6-5 CASRLQGIQPQHF
TRBJ2-1 TRBV7-7 CASSLSHSGSYNEQFF
TRBJ2-7 TRBV28 CASSLDRGPYEQYF
TRBJ1-2 TRBV6-2/TRBV6-3 CASSPGMGGYTF
TRBJ2-1 TRBV5-1 CASSPPGGPYNEQFF
TRBJ2-5 TRBV7-2 CASSIRLAGAQETQYF
TRBJ1-4 TRBV29-1 CSAQTGLLNEKLFF
TRBJ1-5 TRBV21-1 CASSKDRGHQPQHF
TRBJ2-6 TRBV4-1 CASSQGGGRTGANVLTF
TRBJ2-7 TRBV5-4 CASSSPGMGQGGYEQYF
TRBJ2-1 TRBV7-9 CASSLGAGEEDEQFF
TRBJ2-3 TRBV7-6 CASSPRTSGDADTQYF
TRBJ2-2 TRBV5-1 CASSLVIGGGTGELFF
TRBJ1-4 TRBV27 CASSPTGYNEKLFF
TRBJ2-7 TRBV2 CASSGTSSEQYF
TRBJ2-1 TRBV27 CASSPTDSSGQFF
TRBJ2-7 TRBV5-4 CASSSPGTGTPYEQYF
TRBJ1-1 TRBV4-1 CASSQDSAGGSNTEAFF
TRBJ1-2 TRBV19 CASNEEDRGINYGYTF
TRBJ1-1 TRBV5-5 CASSDRPVDTEAFF
TRBJ1-3 TRBV5-1 CASSSGPGNTIYF
TRBJ2-3 TRBV4-2 CASSRSGGSTDTQYF
TRBJ2-5 TRBV14 CASSQFLRGTIQETQYF